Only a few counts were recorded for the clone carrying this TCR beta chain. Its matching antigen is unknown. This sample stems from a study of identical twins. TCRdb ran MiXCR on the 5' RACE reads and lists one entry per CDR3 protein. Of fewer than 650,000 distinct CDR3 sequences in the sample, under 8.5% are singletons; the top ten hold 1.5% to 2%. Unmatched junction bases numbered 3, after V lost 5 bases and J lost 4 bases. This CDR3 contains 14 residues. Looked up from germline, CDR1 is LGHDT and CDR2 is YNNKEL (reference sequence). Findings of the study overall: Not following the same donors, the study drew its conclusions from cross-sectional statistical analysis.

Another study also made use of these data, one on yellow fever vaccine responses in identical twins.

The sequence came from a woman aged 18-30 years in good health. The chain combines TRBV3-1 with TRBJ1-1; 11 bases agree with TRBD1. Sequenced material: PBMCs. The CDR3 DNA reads TGTGCCAGCAGCTACGGGACAGGGGGCACTGAAGCTTTCTTT. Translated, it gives CASSYGTGGTEAFF.